The TCR beta chain under discussion was sequenced for a study of shared clonotypes between healthy human individuals. Over several immunoSEQ plates, each subset's genomic DNA was distributed in even portions. Original data processing: Filtering of immunoSEQ junctional sequences could not match full-length read filtering. Sequencing used immunoSEQ multiplex PCR; TCRdb keeps in-frame clones, though not all of them. V, J and clone size derive from that table, while D and trimming were established from the DNA sequence. The sample carries more than 1,200,000 clones, 98% to 99% recorded once. Points from the study as a whole: Donors were few, which limited the genetic and exposure-history diversity represented.

As concerns this clone: The antigen is undetermined.

The V and J ends lost 5 bases and 6 bases respectively, with 13 bases between them. CDR3 length: 14 amino acids. From germline, CDR1 is SGHTA and CDR2 FQGNSA. The sequenced sample consisted of naive CD4+ T cells sorted from blood. Regarding subset: CD45RA+ positively selected. This chain links TRBV7-2 with TRBJ1-4; TRBD1 is a possible D gene (6 bases). This receptor was identified in a man younger than 45 in good health. Here the CDR3 DNA reads TGTGCCAGCAGCCCACAGGGCCAGGATGAAAAACTGTTTTTT. The encoded protein is CASSPQGQDEKLFF.